One and the same sample provided the 5 T cell receptor beta chains below, sequenced in a study of OX40 agonist ivuxolimab in advanced cancers. Libraries were constructed by the immunoSEQ multiplex PCR assay. TCRdb took this table from immuneACCESS and kept in-frame rearrangements with V and J called. Such tables lack part of the clones; where checked against another copy, unresolved V genes explain under half of the gap, and the rest is unexplained. Counted in this sample were some 77,000 clones; 80% to 95% of them appeared once. 0.32% of the sample is in the top ten clones. The sequenced sample was CD4+ or CD8+ T cells sorted from blood, obtained in a trial of the OX40 agonist ivuxolimab. The receptors here all came from an adult with an advanced solid tumor such as melanoma, head and neck, liver or kidney cancer.

V gene TRBV15 combines with J gene TRBJ1-1; D uncertain. This CDR3 is 13 amino acids long. V lost 3 bases and J 1 base, leaving 6 bases between the germline ends. CDR1 is LNHNV, CDR2 YYDKDF, per germline (reference sequence). This CDR3 is CATSRSANTEAFF. CDR3 DNA: TGTGCCACCAGCAGGTCAGCGAACACTGAAGCTTTCTTT.

The genes are TRBV12-2 and TRBJ2-1; whether TRBD2, the table's D call, matches the DNA was not checked. TRBV12-2 is classified as a pseudogene. The CDR3 runs to 15 residues. CDR3 nucleotides: TGTGCAACAAATTCCAAGCGGGACATCTACAATGAGCAGTTCTTC. Protein: CATNSKRDIYNEQFF.

The chain is built from TRBV5-1 and TRBJ2-5; unclear D gene. The CDR3 runs 14 residues. Germline-derived CDR1 and CDR2 are SGHRS and YFSETQ. V was cut by 4 bases and J by 4 bases, with 14 bases left in between. The CDR3 sequence: CASSQYLGGETQYF. DNA for the CDR3: TGCGCCAGCAGCCAATACCTAGGTGGAGAGACCCAGTACTTC. The entire variable domain, with the rest obtained from reference TRBV5-1 and TRBJ2-5, is as follows: KAGVTQTPRYLIKTRGQQVTLSCSPISGHRSVSWYQQTPGQGLQFLFEYFSETQRNKGNFPGRFSGRQFSNSRSEMNVSTLELGDSALYLCASSQYLGGETQYFGPGTRLLVL.

The chain uses TRBV18 and TRBJ1-1; no reliable D call. Per germline, CDR1 KGHSH and CDR2 LQKENI. Trimming cost V 5 bases and J 0 bases, with 7 bases left between them. CDR3 length equals 13 residues. The CDR3 loop is CASSADLNTEAFF. CDR3 in DNA: TGTGCCAGCTCAGCCGACTTGAACACTGAAGCTTTCTTT. The entire variable domain, with the rest obtained from reference TRBV18 and TRBJ1-1, is as follows: NAGVMQNPRHLVRRRGQEARLRCSPMKGHSHVYWYRQLPEEGLKFMVYLQKENIIDESGMPKERFSAEFPKEGPSILRIQQVVRGDSAAYFCASSADLNTEAFFGQGTRLTVV.

The chain uses TRBV5-1 and TRBJ1-1; 10 nucleotides align to TRBD1. This CDR3 has 15 residues. CDR1 and CDR2 from the germline V gene are SGHRS and YFSETQ. Trimming at V came to 4 bases and at J to 2 bases, leaving 5 bases not matched to a gene. The CDR3 bases are TGCGCCAGCAGCGGGGACAGGGGATTCAACACTGAAGCTTTCTTT. It yields the protein CASSGDRGFNTEAFF.